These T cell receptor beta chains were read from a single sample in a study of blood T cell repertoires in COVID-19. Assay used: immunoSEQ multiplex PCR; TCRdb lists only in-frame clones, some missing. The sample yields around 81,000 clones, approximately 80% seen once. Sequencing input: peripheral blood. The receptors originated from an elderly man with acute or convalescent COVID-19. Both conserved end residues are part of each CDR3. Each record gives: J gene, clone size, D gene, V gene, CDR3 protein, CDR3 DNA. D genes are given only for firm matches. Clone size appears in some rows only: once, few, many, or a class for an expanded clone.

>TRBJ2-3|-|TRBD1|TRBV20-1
CSASPGQGGTDTQYF
TGCAGTGCTAGTCCCGGACAGGGGGGAACAGATACGCAGTATTTT
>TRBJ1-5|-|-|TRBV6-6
CASSSEGGNSNQPQHF
TGTGCCAGCAGTAGTGAGGGCGGAAATAGCAATCAGCCCCAGCATTTT
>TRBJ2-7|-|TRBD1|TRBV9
CASSVGQGNAYEQYF
TGTGCCAGCAGCGTAGGACAGGGTAACGCCTACGAGCAGTACTTC
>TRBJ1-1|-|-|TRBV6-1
CASSEQGPFLTEAFF
TGTGCCAGCAGTGAACAGGGCCCATTCCTCACTGAAGCTTTCTTT
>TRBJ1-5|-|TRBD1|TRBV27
CASSTGQGRYQPQHF
TGTGCCAGCAGTACGGGACAGGGTCGATATCAGCCCCAGCATTTT
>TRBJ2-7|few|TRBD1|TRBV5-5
CASSQGQGAPRVEQYF
TGTGCCAGCAGCCAAGGACAGGGGGCGCCAAGGGTCGAGCAGTACTTC
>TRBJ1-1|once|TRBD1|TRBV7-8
CASSKYGTGGGNTEAFF
TGTGCCAGCAGCAAGTACGGGACAGGGGGCGGGAACACTGAAGCTTTCTTT
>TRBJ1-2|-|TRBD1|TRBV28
CASSPSGTGGVRVYGYTF
TGTGCCAGCAGCCCTTCCGGGACAGGGGGGGTACGAGTCTATGGCTACACCTTC
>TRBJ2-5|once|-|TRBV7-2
CASTVVGAPRETQYF
TGTGCCAGTACAGTGGTGGGGGCGCCCCGGGAGACCCAGTACTTC
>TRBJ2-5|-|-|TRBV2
CASSWREQETQYF
TGTGCCAGCAGTTGGAGGGAACAAGAGACCCAGTACTTC
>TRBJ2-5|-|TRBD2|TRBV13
CASSLERASGGKETQYF
TGTGCCAGCAGCTTAGAAAGGGCTAGCGGGGGGAAAGAGACCCAGTACTTC
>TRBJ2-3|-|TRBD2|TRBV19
CASTVGERDGHTQYF
TGTGCCAGTACCGTTGGTGAGCGGGACGGTCATACGCAGTATTTT
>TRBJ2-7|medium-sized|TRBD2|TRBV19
CASSGTSDSYEQYF
TGTGCCAGTAGTGGGACTAGCGACTCCTACGAGCAGTACTTC
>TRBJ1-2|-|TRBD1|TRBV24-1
CATSGQGEGYTF
TGTGCCACCAGTGGACAGGGTGAAGGCTACACCTTC
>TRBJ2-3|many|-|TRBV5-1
CASSSLATGETTDTQYF
TGCGCCAGCAGCTCCCTCGCAACAGGCGAAACCACAGATACGCAGTATTTT
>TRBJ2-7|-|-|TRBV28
CASSSPFNRDYEQYF
TGTGCCAGCAGTTCCCCGTTTAATCGGGATTACGAGCAGTACTTC
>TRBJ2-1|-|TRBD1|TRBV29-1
CSVERGQGSYNEQFF
TGCAGCGTTGAAAGAGGACAGGGATCCTACAATGAGCAGTTCTTC
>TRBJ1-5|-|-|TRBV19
CASNRLDQPQHF
TGTGCCAGTAACAGGTTGGATCAGCCCCAGCATTTT
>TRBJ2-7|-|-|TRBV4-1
CASSLTTGASYEQYF
TGCGCCAGCAGCCTTACGACAGGAGCCTCCTACGAGCAGTACTTC
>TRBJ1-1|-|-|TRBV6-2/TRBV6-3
CASSQQGFTEAFF
TGTGCCAGCAGCCAACAGGGATTCACTGAAGCTTTCTTT
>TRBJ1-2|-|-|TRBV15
CATSREVAGVYYGYTF
TGTGCCACCAGCAGAGAGGTCGCAGGGGTTTACTATGGCTACACCTTC
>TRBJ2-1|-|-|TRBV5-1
CASSLGDIGQFF
TGCGCCAGCAGCTTGGGGGACATAGGGCAGTTCTTC
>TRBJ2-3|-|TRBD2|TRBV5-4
CASSNGLAGGPTDTQYF
TGTGCCAGCAGCAACGGACTAGCGGGGGGGCCGACAGATACGCAGTATTTT
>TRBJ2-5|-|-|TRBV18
CASSPKETQYF
TGTGCCAGCTCACCTAAAGAGACCCAGTACTTC
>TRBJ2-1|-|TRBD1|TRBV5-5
CASSARDSVSYNEQFF
TGTGCCAGCAGCGCCCGGGACAGCGTCTCCTACAATGAGCAGTTCTTC
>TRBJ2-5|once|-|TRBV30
CAWSVNGETQYF
TGTGCCTGGAGTGTAAACGGAGAGACCCAGTACTTC
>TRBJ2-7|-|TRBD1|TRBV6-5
CASSYGLTGGSYEQYF
TGTGCCAGCAGTTATGGGTTGACAGGGGGTTCCTACGAGCAGTACTTC
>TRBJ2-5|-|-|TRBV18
CASSDEGQETQYF
TGTGCCAGCTCGGACGAGGGCCAAGAGACCCAGTACTTC
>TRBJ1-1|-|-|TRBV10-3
CAIGRSDEAFF
TGTGCCATCGGGAGATCAGACGAAGCTTTCTTT
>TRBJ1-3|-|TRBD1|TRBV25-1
CASSPTGGTGNTIYF
TGTGCCAGCAGTCCAACAGGGGGCACTGGAAACACCATATATTTT
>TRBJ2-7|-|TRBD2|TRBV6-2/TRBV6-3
CASSNAGTSWYEQYF
TGTGCCAGCAGTAACGCCGGGACTAGCTGGTACGAGCAGTACTTC
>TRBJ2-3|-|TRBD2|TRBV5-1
CASSLVAGGPDTQYF
TGCGCCAGCAGCTTGGTAGCGGGAGGGCCAGATACGCAGTATTTT
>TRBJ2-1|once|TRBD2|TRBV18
CASSVAGAPIYEQFF
TGTGCCAGCTCAGTAGCGGGAGCCCCGATCTATGAGCAGTTCTTC
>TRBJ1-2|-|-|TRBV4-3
CASSQDRRGPNYGYTF
TGCGCCAGCAGCCAAGACAGGCGGGGGCCTAACTATGGCTACACCTTC
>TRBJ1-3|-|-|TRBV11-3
CASSLSSGVGNTIYF
TGTGCCAGCAGCTTATCCTCAGGGGTTGGAAACACCATATATTTT
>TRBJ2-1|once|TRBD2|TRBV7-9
CASSLGTSGVDEQFF
TGTGCCAGCAGCTTAGGTACTAGCGGGGTAGATGAGCAGTTCTTC
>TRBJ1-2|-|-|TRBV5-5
CASSLYTDYGYTF
TGTGCCAGCAGCTTGTATACAGACTATGGCTACACCTTC
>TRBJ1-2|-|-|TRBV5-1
CASSLAPVAETNYGYTF
TGCGCCAGCAGCTTGGCCCCAGTGGCAGAAACTAACTATGGCTACACCTTC
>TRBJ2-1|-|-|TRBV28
CASSNHQAAHEQFF
TGTGCCAGCAGCAACCACCAAGCGGCCCATGAGCAGTTCTTC
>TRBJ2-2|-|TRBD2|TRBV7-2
CASSLELAGAGTGELFF
TGTGCCAGCAGCTTAGAACTAGCGGGAGCCGGTACCGGGGAGCTGTTTTTT
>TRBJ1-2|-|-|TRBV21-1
CASSKGAGQGAYGYTF
TGTGCCAGCAGCAAAGGGGCAGGACAGGGGGCTTATGGCTACACCTTC
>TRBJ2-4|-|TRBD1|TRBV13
CASSRQGSQNIQYF
TGTGCCAGCAGCCGACAGGGGAGCCAAAACATTCAGTACTTC
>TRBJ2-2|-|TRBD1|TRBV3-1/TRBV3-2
CASGNRGAGELFF
TGTGCCAGCGGCAACAGGGGGGCCGGGGAGCTGTTTTTT
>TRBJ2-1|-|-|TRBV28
CASSLSPPVRSNEQFF
TGTGCCAGCAGTTTATCCCCCCCGGTAAGAAGCAATGAGCAGTTCTTC
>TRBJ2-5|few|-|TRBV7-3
CASSLRIRGIEETQYF
TGTGCCAGCAGCTTAAGGATTAGGGGGATTGAAGAGACCCAGTACTTC
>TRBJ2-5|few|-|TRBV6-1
CASSALMAGAAETQYF
TGTGCCAGCAGTGCCCTGATGGCGGGGGCGGCGGAGACCCAGTACTTC
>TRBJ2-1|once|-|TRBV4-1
CASSQVLERNNEQFF
TGCGCCAGCAGCCAAGTCCTCGAGAGAAACAATGAGCAGTTCTTC
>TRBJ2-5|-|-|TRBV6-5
CASSYSREFMLETQYF
TGTGCCAGCAGTTACTCCAGGGAATTTATGTTGGAGACCCAGTACTTC
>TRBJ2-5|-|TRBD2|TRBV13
CASSRASGRQETQYF
TGTGCCAGCAGCCGAGCCAGCGGGAGGCAAGAGACCCAGTACTTC
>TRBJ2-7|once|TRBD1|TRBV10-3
CAISEPRTGRYEQYF
TGTGCCATCAGTGAGCCACGGACAGGGAGGTACGAGCAGTACTTC
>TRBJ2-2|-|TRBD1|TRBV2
CASGGQGADGELFF
TGTGCCAGCGGGGGACAGGGGGCAGACGGGGAGCTGTTTTTT
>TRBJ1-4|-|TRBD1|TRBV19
CASTTGPVEKLFF
TGTGCCAGTACGACAGGGCCGGTTGAAAAACTGTTTTTT
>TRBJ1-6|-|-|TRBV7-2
CASSSDGGYETLHF
TGTGCCAGCAGCTCGGACGGGGGATATGAAACCCTCCACTTT
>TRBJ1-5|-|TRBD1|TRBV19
CASNIQGARGQPQHF
TGTGCCAGTAACATACAGGGGGCGCGGGGTCAGCCCCAGCATTTT
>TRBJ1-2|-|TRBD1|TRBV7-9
CASSLDARGRGGYTF
TGTGCCAGCAGCTTAGACGCCAGGGGGCGAGGGGGCTACACCTTC
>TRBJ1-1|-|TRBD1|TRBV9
CASSALVGQANTEAFF
TGTGCCAGCAGCGCCCTCGTGGGACAGGCGAACACTGAAGCTTTCTTT
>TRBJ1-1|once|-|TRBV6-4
CASSAYLNTEAFF
TGTGCCAGCAGTGCCTACTTGAACACTGAAGCTTTCTTT